The 20 T cell receptor beta chains listed next were all sequenced from one sample in a study of identical twins. TCRdb called the 5' RACE reads again in MiXCR, with one record for every CDR3 protein. Altogether around 500,000 distinct CDR3 sequences are present, 13% to 15% being singletons, with the ten largest covering around 0.57%. This sample was also put to use in a study of yellow fever vaccine responses in identical twins.

The specimen was CD4+ T cells sorted from blood. The receptors originated from a woman aged 18-30 years in good health.

The J gene is TRBJ2-1, the V gene TRBV29-1; tentative D call: TRBD2 (6 bases). Trimming took 1 base from V and 9 from J, leaving 13 bases between them. The CDR3 extends over 13 amino acids. Germline values: CDR1 SQVTM, CDR2 ANQGSEA. The CDR3 spells CSVEVNSGGEQFF. CDR3 nucleotide sequence: TGCAGCGTTGAAGTAAATAGCGGCGGTGAGCAGTTCTTC.

The chain links TRBV12-3 or TRBV12-4 to TRBJ2-3; 8 nucleotides agree with TRBD2. CDR3 length: 17 amino acids. The V and J ends lost 4 bases and 1 base, in that order; junction bases with no gene match: 10. The CDR3 loop reads CASSSMVKAGGTDTQYF. CDR3 nucleotide sequence: TGTGCCAGCAGTTCCATGGTCAAAGCGGGGGGCACAGATACGCAGTATTTT.

This clonotype was detected a few times. This chain joins TRBV4-1 and TRBJ2-2; 10 bases agree with TRBD1. CDR1 and CDR2 from the germline V gene are MGHRA and YSYEKL. The CDR3 runs to 18 residues. V was clipped by 0 bases and J by 4 bases; unmatched bases: 8. CDR3 protein: CASSQDLQTGGGTGELFF. Written as DNA, the CDR3 is TGCGCCAGCAGCCAAGATCTTCAGACAGGGGGCGGCACCGGGGAGCTGTTTTTT.

This clonotype has just a few counts. V usage is TRBV5-1 and J usage is TRBJ1-2; the D is unclear. CDR1 is SGHRS and CDR2 is YFSETQ in the germline V gene. The CDR3 has 13 residues. Between the trimmed V and J ends, which lost 4 bases and 6 bases, there was a span of 13 bases. The CDR3 loop reads CASSRPTEDGYTF. CDR3 coding DNA: TGCGCCAGCAGCCGCCCTACAGAGGATGGCTACACCTTC.

CDR3 sequence (DNA): TGTGCCAGCAGCGGAGCTGGACAGGGCAATCAGCCCCAGCATTTT. Residues: CASSGAGQGNQPQHF. This chain links TRBV5-6 with TRBJ1-5, with 7 bases matching TRBD1. V lost 4 bases to trimming and J lost 2 bases; unmatched junction nucleotides: 6. The germline V gene encodes CDR1 SGHDT and CDR2 YYEEEE. The CDR3 contains 15 residues.

This clonotype came up a few times. V is TRBV12-5 and J is TRBJ1-5, with 10 bases matching TRBD1. The length of the CDR3 is 17 residues. In germline, CDR1 is LGHNT, CDR2 FRNRAP. After removal of 1 base from V and 0 bases from J, the junction contained 3 bases not matched to a gene. CDR3 in amino acids: CASGLGTGGSSNQPQHF. The CDR3 DNA is TGTGCTAGTGGTTTGGGGACAGGGGGAAGTAGCAATCAGCCCCAGCATTTT.

V usage is TRBV20-1 and J usage is TRBJ2-7; D is perhaps TRBD2 (6 bases). CDR3 length equals 14 residues. The V end lost 0 bases, the J end lost 4 bases, and 13 bases lay between the germline ends. CDR1 DFQATT and CDR2 SNEGSKA come from the germline V gene (reference sequence). CDR3 loop: CSARDRRGKYEQYF. The CDR3, as DNA: TGCAGTGCTAGAGATCGGCGCGGGAAATACGAGCAGTACTTC.

This clonotype came up a few times. The V gene is TRBV9, the J gene TRBJ2-1, with 9 bases that match TRBD2. The V gene end was trimmed by 2 bases and the J gene end by 7 bases; junction bases not matched to a gene: 7. Germline V CDR1 and CDR2: SGDLS, YYNGEE. This CDR3 has 15 residues. CDR3 sequence (DNA): TGTGCCAGCAGCGTTGGCGGGGGGGCCGGTAATGAGCAGTTCTTC. Protein: CASSVGGGAGNEQFF. The entire variable domain, with the rest obtained from reference TRBV9 and TRBJ2-1, is as follows: DSGVTQTPKHLITATGQRVTLRCSPRSGDLSVYWYQQSLDQGLQFLIQYYNGEERAKGNILERFSAQQFPDLHSELNLSSLELGDSALYFCASSVGGGAGNEQFFGPGTRLTVL.

There are a few counts of this clonotype. This rearrangement joins TRBV2 to TRBJ2-1, with D unclear. The V and J ends lost 5 bases and 0 bases respectively, with 14 bases between them. Germline V gene sequence: CDR1 SNHLY, CDR2 FYNNEI. This CDR3 is built from 16 residues. This CDR3 is CASSLDPRSSYNEQFF. The CDR3 coding sequence is TGTGCCAGCAGTCTAGATCCTAGGAGCTCCTACAATGAGCAGTTCTTC.

V is TRBV7-2 and J is TRBJ2-7; D is undetermined. Trimming removed 5 bases at V and 1 base at J, with 15 bases between. The CDR3 totals 15 residues. Germline V gene data show CDR1 as SGHTA and CDR2 as FQGNSA. The CDR3 DNA reads as TGTGCCAGCAGCCCTCAGATGCACCCTTCCTACGAGCAGTACTTC. Its translation: CASSPQMHPSYEQYF.

The V gene is TRBV6-2 or TRBV6-3, the J gene TRBJ2-2, with TRBD1 matching over 8 bases. In germline, CDR1 is MNHEY, CDR2 SVGEGT. With 6 bases clipped from V and 6 bases from J, the junction kept 9 bases outside the gene matches. There are 15 residues in the CDR3. The CDR3 DNA sequence: TGTGCCAGCAGCCGTCGGACAGGGTCGCCCGGGGAGCTGTTTTTT. It translates to CASSRRTGSPGELFF.

The V and J genes are TRBV28 and TRBJ2-4, with TRBD1 matching 11 bases. V gave up 3 bases and J gave up 3 bases; unmatched junction bases: 1. From germline, CDR1 is MDHEN and CDR2 SYDVKM. This CDR3 has 15 residues. CDR3 DNA: TGTGCCAGCAGTTTCGGGACAGGGGGCAAAAACATTCAGTACTTC. Its translation: CASSFGTGGKNIQYF.

V usage is TRBV6-1 and J usage is TRBJ1-6; D possibly corresponds to TRBD1 (5 bases). The CDR3 totals 15 residues. V lost 4 bases, J lost 8 bases, and 15 bases lay in between. Germline values: CDR1 MNHNS, CDR2 SASEGT. The DNA of the CDR3 is TGTGCCAGCAGTGGGCAACAGGTTGAATATTCACCCCTCCACTTT. Protein sequence: CASSGQQVEYSPLHF.

The table lists this clonotype with a few counts. The rearrangement joins TRBV30 to TRBJ2-7; 13 bases agree with TRBD2. The junction had 5 bases not matched to a gene; V was cut back by 8 bases and J by 4 bases. In germline, CDR1 is GTSNPN, CDR2 SVGIG (reference sequence). The CDR3 is 13 amino acids. CDR3 bases: TGTGCCGGTGGGACTAGCGGGAAATACGAGCAGTACTTC. Amino acid sequence: CAGGTSGKYEQYF.

V is TRBV11-2 and J is TRBJ2-7; 10 nucleotides align to TRBD2. Germline lookup yields CDR1 SGHAT and CDR2 FQNNGV. The J segment lost 6 bases and the V segment lost 0 bases, leaving 11 bases of the junction unmatched. This CDR3 has 17 amino acids. CDR3 sequence (DNA): TGTGCCAGCAGCTTAGATAGGTCTAGCGGGGGTTCGGGCGAGCAGTACTTC. It translates to CASSLDRSSGGSGEQYF.

This clonotype occurred many times. The chain has TRBV12-3 or TRBV12-4 and TRBJ2-7, with 9 bases that match TRBD1. The CDR3 is 16 residues long. The J segment lost 0 bases and the V segment lost 5 bases, leaving 8 bases of the junction unmatched. CDR3 amino acids: CASSPAGQGSSYEQYF. The CDR3 region has the DNA TGTGCCAGCAGTCCGGCGGGACAGGGATCCTCCTACGAGCAGTACTTC.

The rearrangement uses TRBV7-9 and TRBJ1-2; D unresolved. Germline loops: CDR1 SEHNR, CDR2 FQNEAQ (reference sequence). This CDR3 spans 14 amino acids. V shed 5 bases and J shed 1 base, with 11 bases lying between them. CDR3 region: CASSPATDNYGYTF. The CDR3, as DNA: TGTGCCAGCAGCCCCGCGACCGATAACTATGGCTACACCTTC.

In its sample, this clonotype was seen many times. The J gene is TRBJ2-7, the V gene TRBV12-3 or TRBV12-4; 10 bases line up with TRBD2. This CDR3 comprises 15 residues. V lost 7 bases, J lost 0 bases, and 6 bases stayed unmatched. The DNA for the CDR3 is TGTGCCAGCAAACCGAGCGGGGGGGCCTCCTACGAGCAGTACTTC. The encoded protein is CASKPSGGASYEQYF.

This clonotype has at least ten counts. The chain combines TRBV11-1 with TRBJ2-3; no clear D. V lost 1 base to trimming and J lost 1 base, with 18 bases between them. This CDR3 has 18 residues. Germline CDR1 and CDR2: SGHAT and FQDESV (reference sequence). The CDR3 DNA reads as TGTGCCAGCAGCTTAGGGATGAAGGACGACCAAGGCACAGATACGCAGTATTTT. Translated, it gives CASSLGMKDDQGTDTQYF.

This clonotype was detected a few times. This rearrangement joins TRBV20-1 to TRBJ2-2, with 12 bases aligning to TRBD1. The V gene end was trimmed by 5 bases and the J gene end by 0 bases; junction bases not matched to a gene: 10. Germline values: CDR1 DFQATT, CDR2 SNEGSKA (reference sequence). The CDR3 spans 18 residues. CDR3 bases: TGCAGTGCTGCGGGGGACAGGGGGCCACAATCGAACACCGGGGAGCTGTTTTTT. Protein sequence: CSAAGDRGPQSNTGELFF.